The next 20 T cell receptor beta chains were all read from a single sample in a study of shared clonotypes between healthy human individuals. Profiling relied on immunoSEQ multiplex PCR, and the TCRdb table lists in-frame clones only, not all of them. The table records 2 million to 2.5 million clones, almost 96% of them present only once. Specimen: naive CD4+ T cells sorted from blood. Subset defined: CD45RA+ positively selected. These receptors all come from a man between 18 and 29 years old in good health.

The gene calls are TRBV10-2 and TRBJ1-1, with TRBD1 identical over 7 bases. Looked up from germline, CDR1 is WSHSY and CDR2 is SAAADI. The length of the CDR3 is 13 residues. The trim removed 4 bases at V and 11 bases at J, leaving 10 bases unmatched. CDR3 coding DNA: TGCGCCAGCAGTGTCGAGTCAACAGGGGCGGCTTTCTTT. This sequence encodes CASSVESTGAAFF.

The chain carries TRBV18 and TRBJ1-1; TRBD1 agrees at 7 bases. This CDR3 region has 11 residues. Germline V lookup: CDR1 KGHSH, CDR2 LQKENI. V lost 10 bases and J lost 6; bases outside the gene matches: 5. CDR3: CATRGGAEAFF. The CDR3 DNA follows: TGTGCCACCAGGGGGGGGGCTGAAGCTTTCTTT.

The rearrangement links TRBV2 to TRBJ1-1, with D possibly TRBD1 on 5 matching bases. Between the trimmed V and J ends, which lost 5 bases and 0 bases, there was a span of 13 bases. CDR3 length: 15 amino acids. CDR1 is SNHLY, CDR2 FYNNEI, per germline. The CDR3 protein is CASSSGGRMNTEAFF. CDR3 nucleotide sequence: TGTGCCAGCAGTTCGGGGGGACGGATGAACACTGAAGCTTTCTTT.

The CDR3 sequence: CASSYRGGQETQYF. The CDR3 DNA reads as TGTGCCAGCAGTTACAGGGGGGGACAAGAGACCCAGTACTTC. The V call is TRBV6-6, the J call TRBJ2-5, with D perhaps TRBD2 (7 bases). Between the trimmed V and J ends, which lost 2 bases and 2 bases, there was a span of 9 bases. The germline CDR1 and CDR2 sequences are MNHNY and SVGAGI (reference sequence). CDR3 length equals 14 residues.

The CDR3: CASSLGLAGYRETQYF. The CDR3 DNA sequence: TGTGCCAGCAGCTTGGGACTAGCGGGGTATCGAGAGACCCAGTACTTC. V and J are TRBV7-2 and TRBJ2-5; TRBD2 matches 13 bases. Trimming cost V 3 bases and J 4 bases; bases outside gene matches: 5. This CDR3 has 16 amino acids. Germline CDR1 is SGHTA and CDR2 is FQGNSA.

The rearrangement links TRBV30 to TRBJ2-7, with TRBD2 matching over 13 bases. The CDR3 extends over 17 amino acids. V gave up 1 base and J gave up 3 bases; unmatched junction bases: 9. The germline gives CDR1 GTSNPN, CDR2 SVGIG (reference sequence). The DNA for the CDR3 is TGTGCCTGGAGTGCCACCCGGACTAGCGGGAGTGTCTACGAGCAGTACTTC. Protein sequence: CAWSATRTSGSVYEQYF.

V gene TRBV7-2 combines with J gene TRBJ2-5; no definite D call. Per germline, CDR1 SGHTA and CDR2 FQGNSA. This CDR3 region has 13 residues. The ends were cut back, 5 bases at V and 4 bases at J, with 11 bases in the middle. DNA of the CDR3: TGTGCCAGCAGCCCGGACGGATTAGAGACCCAGTACTTC. Its translation is CASSPDGLETQYF. The entire variable domain, with the rest obtained from reference TRBV7-2 and TRBJ2-5, is as follows: GAGVSQSPSNKVTEKGKDVELRCDPISGHTALYWYRQSLGQGLEFLIYFQGNSAPDKSGLPSDRFSAERTGGSVSTLTIQRTQQEDSAVYLCASSPDGLETQYFGPGTRLLVL.

This clone was seen more than once but under ten times. V is TRBV5-4 and J is TRBJ1-1; D perhaps matches TRBD1 (6 bases). This CDR3 region has 14 residues. CDR1 and CDR2 from the germline V gene are SGHNT and YYREEE (reference sequence). Trimming stripped 5 bases from V and 0 bases from J, with 11 bases between. CDR3 DNA sequence: TGTGCCAGCAGATCAGGGGCGATGAACACTGAAGCTTTCTTT. Encoded protein: CASRSGAMNTEAFF.

This clone appeared a single time. This chain joins TRBV2 and TRBJ2-5; D gene ambiguous. Trimming shortened V by 6 bases and J by 4 bases, and 18 bases separated the two germline ends. The CDR3 runs 15 residues. Germline CDR1 is SNHLY and CDR2 is FYNNEI. The CDR3: CASRGPLVSPETQYF. The CDR3 bases are TGTGCCAGCAGGGGCCCCCTAGTCTCCCCAGAGACCCAGTACTTC.

The chain joins TRBV10-2 to TRBJ2-3; 12 bases fit TRBD1. This CDR3 region has 17 residues. Germline V gene sequence: CDR1 WSHSY, CDR2 SAAADI. V gave up 6 bases and J gave up 1 base; unmatched junction bases: 8. The CDR3 coding sequence is TGCGCCAGCAGGTCCGGGACAGGGGGCGCGGGCACAGATACGCAGTATTTT. Translated, it gives CASRSGTGGAGTDTQYF.

A single count supports this clone. The chain combines TRBV5-8 with TRBJ2-3; D may correspond to TRBD1 or TRBD2 (6 bases each). The CDR3 loop spans 16 amino acids. V was shortened by 4 bases and J by 6 bases, with 21 bases between the two germline ends. The germline V gene encodes CDR1 SGHTS and CDR2 YDEGEE. The DNA of the CDR3 is TGTGCCAGCAGCCCTACCTGGGCGGGACACGTTGATACGCAGTATTTT. It specifies CASSPTWAGHVDTQYF. Based on the CDR3 plus reference TRBV5-8 and TRBJ2-3, the full variable domain is EAGVTQSPTHLIKTRGQQATLRCSPISGHTSVYWYQQALGLGLQFLLWYDEGEERNRGNFPPRFSGRQFPNYSSELNVNALELEDSALYLCASSPTWAGHVDTQYFGPGTRLTVL.

CDR3 DNA: TGTGCCAGCAGTTCCCTAGGGACGGTTGGAAACACCATATATTTT. It codes for CASSSLGTVGNTIYF. The chain employs TRBV28 and TRBJ1-3, with a tentative D call TRBD1 (5 bases). The germline V gene has CDR1 MDHEN and CDR2 SYDVKM. Between the trimmed V and J ends, which lost 4 bases and 3 bases, there was a span of 13 bases. The CDR3 spans 15 residues.

The rearrangement uses TRBV5-1 and TRBJ1-2, with D perhaps TRBD1 (6 bases). Germline loops: CDR1 SGHRS, CDR2 YFSETQ. The CDR3 has 13 amino acids. Trimming removed 4 bases at V and 5 bases at J, with 12 bases between. CDR3 coding DNA: TGCGCCAGCAGCCGGACAGAAAAATATGGCTACACCTTC. Translation gives CASSRTEKYGYTF. Using reference TRBV5-1 and TRBJ1-2 for the parts outside the CDR3, the full variable domain is KAGVTQTPRYLIKTRGQQVTLSCSPISGHRSVSWYQQTPGQGLQFLFEYFSETQRNKGNFPGRFSGRQFSNSRSEMNVSTLELGDSALYLCASSRTEKYGYTFGSGTRLTVV.

The J gene is TRBJ2-7, the V gene TRBV2; D might be TRBD1 or TRBD2, each matching 6 bases. V lost 3 bases, J lost 7 bases, and 19 bases lay in between. Germline-derived CDR1 and CDR2 are SNHLY and FYNNEI. The CDR3 contains 15 residues. CDR3 protein: CASSEAGQDGEEQYF. Written as DNA, the CDR3 is TGTGCCAGCAGTGAGGCGGGACAAGATGGAGAGGAGCAGTACTTC.

Concerning this clone itself: The identical CDR3 is also encoded by other nucleotide sequences in the sample. The chain carries TRBV27 and TRBJ2-3; 7 nucleotides agree with TRBD1. Germline CDR1 MNHEY, CDR2 SMNVEV (reference sequence). The V gene end was trimmed by 6 bases and the J gene end by 6 bases; junction bases not matched to a gene: 6. The CDR3 has 13 residues. CDR3 nucleotide sequence: TGTGCCAGCAGCCGACAGGGTACCGATACGCAGTATTTT. This gives the protein CASSRQGTDTQYF.

The CDR3 region is CAWSVGAANTEAFF. The CDR3 DNA is TGTGCCTGGAGTGTGGGGGCAGCGAACACTGAAGCTTTCTTT. The rearrangement joins TRBV30 to TRBJ1-1; possible D gene TRBD1, 6 bases. V lost 0 bases to trimming and J lost 1 base, with 9 bases between them. The CDR3 totals 14 residues. In germline, CDR1 is GTSNPN, CDR2 SVGIG (reference sequence).

In its sample, this clone was seen a few times. V is TRBV30 and J is TRBJ1-1, with TRBD1 as a possible D gene (5 bases). The CDR3 totals 13 residues. The germline V gene has CDR1 GTSNPN and CDR2 SVGIG (reference sequence). Trimming left V 5 bases short and J 1 base short, with 11 bases between. The CDR3 spells CAWGTNPNTEAFF. CDR3 nucleotide sequence: TGTGCCTGGGGGACCAACCCGAACACTGAAGCTTTCTTT.

This clone was observed a single time. The CDR3 region is CASSSGLGVDYEQYF. In nucleotides, the CDR3 is TGCGCCAGCAGCTCTGGTTTAGGGGTGGACTACGAGCAGTACTTC. V and J are TRBV5-1 and TRBJ2-7; D perhaps matches TRBD1 (5 bases). Germline loops: CDR1 SGHRS, CDR2 YFSETQ. This CDR3 spans 15 amino acids. V was trimmed by 3 bases and J by 3 bases, leaving 16 bases between them.

The V gene is TRBV28, the J gene TRBJ1-5, with TRBD1 matching over 9 bases. This CDR3 spans 15 amino acids. Germline V CDR1 and CDR2: MDHEN, SYDVKM. J lost 2 bases, V lost 6 bases, and 5 bases had no gene match. The DNA of the CDR3 is TGTGCCAGCAGGGGGACAGGGACCGGCAATCAGCCCCAGCATTTT. This codes for CASRGTGTGNQPQHF.

The chain is built from TRBV14 and TRBJ2-7; 11 nucleotides match TRBD2. Germline CDR1 reads SGHDN; CDR2 reads FVKESK. This CDR3 is built from 17 residues. V dropped 3 bases and J dropped 7; count of bases not matched to a gene: 14. CDR3 bases: TGTGCCAGCAGCCAGACTAGCGGGACGGTCTCCTACAATGAGCAGTACTTC. The encoded protein is CASSQTSGTVSYNEQYF.